This T cell receptor (beta chain) is from a study of cytomegalovirus exposure and HLA in healthy donors (dated 2017 in TCRdb). Regarding the study in general: According to a later analysis, the roughly 120 validation repertoires were produced on the same platform as the approximately 610 repertoires of the first cohort. The study aimed to test whether signatures of past pathogen exposure could be identified by cataloging public T cell receptors. High-throughput TCR immunosequencing, statistical association of individual TCRs with disease status, and machine learning were combined to predict cytomegalovirus infection status. Besides the first cohort of some 670 subjects, a separate validation cohort made up of over a hundred different subjects was used. Points the paper makes about the study in general: A few of the identified cytomegalovirus-associated TCR beta chains were confirmed in vitro to be specific for cytomegalovirus antigens. In both the original and validation cohorts, the classifier was reported to diagnose cytomegalovirus status with high specificity and sensitivity. A total of fewer than 200 TCR beta chains were listed by the study as associated with cytomegalovirus. In a later analysis, TCRs clustered in the first cohort were found to also tend to co-occur in the 130 or so validation repertoires, with 85% to 95% of cluster scores above 0. The authors suggested that the approach could potentially be extended to other disease states and immunological phenotypes. A later analysis had no HLA typing for the validation cohort, so co-occurrence there was scored across all 120 or so repertoires. Most TCR sequences were observed very rarely across donors, whereas some public TCRs were present in many individuals.

A remark on this clone: The antigen this receptor binds is unknown. Base-call qualities are not available, and no considerably larger clone is one nucleotide away.

Receptor amplification or capture employed the immunoSEQ multiplex PCR assay. Turning to the authors' computational methods: A statistical classification framework was built to diagnose cytomegalovirus status from the catalog of TCR beta chain sequences. Here the immuneACCESS table is served through TCRdb, limited to in-frame sequences with V and J called. Missing clones are a known gap in these copies; in checked studies unresolved V genes cover under half, and the rest lacks a known reason. V and J calls and clone size come straight from that table; D and trimming were deduced from the DNA. Within this sample are 200,000 to 300,000 clones, with about 90% of them counted one time only. The ten most abundant clones make up approximately 12% of the sample. The CDR3 covers 15 residues, taking in both the cysteine and the phenylalanine. Kept here is only the CDR3 DNA, which spans 45 bases and is read in frame from base 1. Reading the germline V gene (reference sequence) gives CDR1 SGHAT and CDR2 FQDESV. Ends trimmed: V by 8 bases, J by 10 bases; bases unmatched to a gene: 16.

Separate from the approximately 670-subject first cohort, the validation cohort of 95 to 150 subjects was the group to which the donors belonged. This receptor was identified in a man younger than 35 in good health and CMV-seropositive. This sequence uses TRBV11-1 and TRBJ2-1; the central 8 bases match TRBD2. Sequencing was performed on PBMCs. Here the CDR3 is given as CASLGATSERGEQFF. The DNA sequence is as follows: TGTGCCAGCTTGGGGGCGACTAGCGAGCGAGGGGAGCAGTTCTTC.